The rows below give T cell receptor beta chains drawn from one sample of a study of cytomegalovirus exposure and HLA in healthy donors. Sequencing was performed with immunoSEQ multiplex PCR; in TCRdb, only in-frame clones are kept and a portion is missing. The repertoire holds 110,000 to 150,000 clones, with approximately 90% as singletons. Material for sequencing was PBMCs. The receptors here all came from a woman aged 30 to 39 in good health and CMV-seropositive. CDR3s include the opening cysteine and the closing phenylalanine or tryptophan. The D gene is left open where the match is weak. A clone size is listed for some rows: how often the clone was seen (once, few, many), or a class if it is expanded.

>TRBV6-1|TRBJ2-7|TRBD2|14|.
TGTGCCAGCACGTTCGCTAGCGGAAGCTACGAGCAGTACTTC
CASTFASGSYEQYF
>TRBV28|TRBJ2-7|.|14|.
TGTGCCAGCAGTTTGGTACAGGGAAAATACGAGCAGTACTTC
CASSLVQGKYEQYF
>TRBV19|TRBJ2-7|TRBD1|15|.
TGTGCCAGTAGTACGGGACAGGGGATTGGATACGAGCAGTACTTC
CASSTGQGIGYEQYF
>TRBV5-1|TRBJ1-2|TRBD1|14|.
TGCGCCAGCAGCTTGAGAACAGGGGAAAATGGCTACACCTTC
CASSLRTGENGYTF
>TRBV28|TRBJ2-1|TRBD2|17|.
TGTGCCAGCAGTCCCCAGGGAGGAGCGGGATTGTCCAATGAGCAGTTCTTC
CASSPQGGAGLSNEQFF
>TRBV5-1|TRBJ1-1|.|14|.
TGCGCCAGCAGCTTGTTGGTAGTGAACACTGAAGCTTTCTTT
CASSLLVVNTEAFF
>TRBV11-2|TRBJ2-5|TRBD1|16|once
TGTGCCAGCAGCCCCCGGACAGGGAAGTCCCAAGAGACCCAGTACTTC
CASSPRTGKSQETQYF
>TRBV7-3|TRBJ2-7|.|13|.
TGTGCCAGCAGCGTTAATGCAGGGTACGAGCAGTACTTC
CASSVNAGYEQYF
>TRBV5-4|TRBJ2-5|TRBD2|16|.
TGTGCCAGCAGCTTGGGTGGGGCGGGGGTGACGGAGACCCAGTACTTC
CASSLGGAGVTETQYF
>TRBV27|TRBJ2-1|TRBD2|14|.
TGTGCCAGCAGTGTAGCGGGAACTTACAATGAGCAGTTCTTC
CASSVAGTYNEQFF
>TRBV2|TRBJ1-5|.|14|.
TGTGCCAGCAGTGAAGGGCGGAGCAATCAGCCCCAGCATTTT
CASSEGRSNQPQHF
>TRBV11-2|TRBJ2-3|TRBD2|16|.
TGTGCCAGCAGCTTAATCAGCGGGGGAAGCACAGATACGCAGTATTTT
CASSLISGGSTDTQYF
>TRBV5-1|TRBJ2-5|TRBD2|17|.
TGCGCCAGCAGCTTGGTCCGGACTAGCGGGGGGGAAGAGACCCAGTACTTC
CASSLVRTSGGEETQYF
>TRBV6-1|TRBJ1-5|.|13|.
TGTGCCAGCCGTCAGGGGCGCAATCAGCCCCAGCATTTT
CASRQGRNQPQHF
>TRBV6-1|TRBJ1-2|.|15|.
TGTGCCAGCAGTGAATTTAGGGGCCCCAACTATGGCTACACCTTC
CASSEFRGPNYGYTF
>TRBV5-1|TRBJ1-1|.|14|.
TGCGCCAGCAGCTTTAACAGGGATTACACTGAAGCTTTCTTT
CASSFNRDYTEAFF
>TRBV4-2|TRBJ2-5|TRBD2|18|.
TGTGCCAGCAGCCAAGTTGACCCCTTGCGGGGGGGCCGGGAGACCCAGTACTTC
CASSQVDPLRGGRETQYF
>TRBV20-1|TRBJ1-2|.|11|.
TGCAGTGCCAAACAGGGTAATGGCTACACCTTC
CSAKQGNGYTF
>TRBV10-2|TRBJ2-3|TRBD2|11|.
TGCGCCAGCAGTCACCGGGGGGAGGAGTATTTT
CASSHRGEEYF
>TRBV6-1|TRBJ2-7|.|14|.
TGTGCCAGCAGTGAAAGGGCAGGGCTTGGCGAGCAGTACTTC
CASSERAGLGEQYF
>TRBV11-2|TRBJ2-5|.|16|.
TGTGCCAGCAGCTTAGGGGTGACTGGTTATGTGGCGACCCAGTACTTC
CASSLGVTGYVATQYF
>TRBV18|TRBJ2-7|.|13|.
TGTGCCAGCTCACCAACTAGCAACACCGAGCAGTACTTC
CASSPTSNTEQYF
>TRBV28|TRBJ2-3|TRBD2|16|.
TGTGCCAGCAGTTTAATCAGCGGGAGCGAAATAGATACGCAGTATTTT
CASSLISGSEIDTQYF
>TRBV28|TRBJ2-2|TRBD2|16|few
TGTGCCAGCAGTACCCCAAGCGGGAGACTTGACGGGGAGCTGTTTTTT
CASSTPSGRLDGELFF
>TRBV10-1|TRBJ1-5|TRBD1|17|.
TGCGCCAGCCCCGGGACAGGTGAACTTTATAGCAATCAGCCCCAGCATTTT
CASPGTGELYSNQPQHF
>TRBV7-7|TRBJ1-1|TRBD1|14|.
TGTGCTAGCAAAGGAAGACAGGGAGGAACTGAAGCTTTCTTT
CASKGRQGGTEAFF
>TRBV7-2|TRBJ1-1|.|14|.
TGTGCCAGCAGCTTACTGACAGGACCCACTGAAGCTTTCTTT
CASSLLTGPTEAFF
>TRBV7-6|TRBJ2-5|TRBD1|14|.
TGTGCCAGCAGCTTAGCGGGACAGCAAGAGACCCAGTACTTC
CASSLAGQQETQYF
>TRBV2|TRBJ2-1|TRBD2|15|.
TGTGCCAGCAGCGTCAGGGCGGGGGGGAACAATGAGCAGTTCTTC
CASSVRAGGNNEQFF
>TRBV5-4|TRBJ2-3|TRBD1|16|once
TGTGCCAGCAGCTTGGACAGGGGGAGCCGCACAGATACGCAGTATTTT
CASSLDRGSRTDTQYF